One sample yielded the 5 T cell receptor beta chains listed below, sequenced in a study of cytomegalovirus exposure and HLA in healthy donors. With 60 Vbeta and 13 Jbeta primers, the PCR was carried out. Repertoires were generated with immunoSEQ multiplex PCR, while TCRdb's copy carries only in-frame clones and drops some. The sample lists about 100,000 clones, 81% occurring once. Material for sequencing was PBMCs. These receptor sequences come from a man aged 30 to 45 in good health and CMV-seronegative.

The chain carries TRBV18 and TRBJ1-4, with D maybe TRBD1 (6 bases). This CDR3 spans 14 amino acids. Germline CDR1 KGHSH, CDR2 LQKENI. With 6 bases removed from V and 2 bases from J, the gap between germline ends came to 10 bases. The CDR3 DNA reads TGTGCCAGCTCCCCGGGGGGCACTAATGAAAAACTGTTTTTT. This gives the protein CASSPGGTNEKLFF.

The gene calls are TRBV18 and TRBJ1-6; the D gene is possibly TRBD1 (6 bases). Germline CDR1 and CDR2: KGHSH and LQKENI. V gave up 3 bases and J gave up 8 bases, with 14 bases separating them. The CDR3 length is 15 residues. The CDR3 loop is CASSPLRQDDSPLHF. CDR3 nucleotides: TGTGCCAGCTCACCCCTTAGACAGGACGATTCACCCCTCCACTTT.

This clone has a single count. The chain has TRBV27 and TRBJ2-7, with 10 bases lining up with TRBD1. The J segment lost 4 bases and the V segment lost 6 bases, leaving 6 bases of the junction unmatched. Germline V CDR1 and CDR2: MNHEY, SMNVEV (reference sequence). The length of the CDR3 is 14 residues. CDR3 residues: CASSAGTGEYEQYF. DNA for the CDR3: TGTGCCAGCAGCGCCGGGACAGGGGAGTACGAGCAGTACTTC.

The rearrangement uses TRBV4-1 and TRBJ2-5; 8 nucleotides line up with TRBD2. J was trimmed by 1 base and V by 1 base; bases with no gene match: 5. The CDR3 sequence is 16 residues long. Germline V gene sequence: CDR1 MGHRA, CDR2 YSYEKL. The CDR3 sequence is CASSQGIAGTQETQYF. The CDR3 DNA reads TGCGCCAGCAGCCAAGGGATAGCGGGAACCCAAGAGACCCAGTACTTC.

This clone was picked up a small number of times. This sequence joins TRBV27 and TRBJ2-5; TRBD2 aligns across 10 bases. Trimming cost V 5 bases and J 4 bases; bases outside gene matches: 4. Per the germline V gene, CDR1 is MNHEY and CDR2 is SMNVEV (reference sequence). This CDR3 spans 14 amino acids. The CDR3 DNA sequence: TGTGCCAGCAGTAGAGCGGGGGGGGTAGAGACCCAGTACTTC. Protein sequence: CASSRAGGVETQYF.